Detailed here is one TCR beta chain. Which antigen it targets is not known. Nothing much larger sits one base from this clone, and base qualities are not available. The sample comes from a study of a mutant IDH1 vaccine in newly diagnosed glioma (dated by TCRdb to the early 2020s). For context, the study as a whole: Across visits V03 through V10, patients got a total of eight vaccinations, given in weeks 1, 3, 5, 7, 11, 15, 19 and 23. Prior to enrollment, standard therapy consisting of radiotherapy alone, temozolomide alone, or radiochemotherapy with temozolomide had been administered to patients, with the combination being received by most patients. Vaccination was initiated 4-6 weeks after radiotherapy alone, or concurrently with temozolomide cycles in the chemotherapy-containing groups. Of the approximately 33 patients who were treated, around 60% were male and roughly 38% were female, and the mean age was around 41 years. Six visits were used for peripheral blood collection: V03 (baseline), V05, V07, V10, V12 and V13. For exploratory analyses, about 25 treated patients had longitudinal TCRB deep sequencing done wherever samples were available. Summary of the overall study and its limitations: According to the authors, sample limitations meant that analyses of patient blood samples could not be reproduced. Selection of PBMC samples for TCRB deep sequencing was based on availability. Immune responses induced by the vaccine were seen in 90% to 95% of patients across multiple MHC alleles. Pseudoprogression appeared unrelated to alterations in the top peripheral T cell clonotypes detected by TCRB sequencing.

In light of the paper, this sample's time point label describes: week 11, during vaccination. Each vaccine dose was 300 ug of a 20-mer mutant IDH1 peptide in Montanide, given subcutaneously with topical imiquimod. The donors had newly diagnosed IDH1-mutant astrocytomas of WHO grade 3 or 4 that showed loss of nuclear ATRX. The samples were drawn from NOA16, a multicentre, single-arm, open-label phase I trial in Germany that tested a mutant IDH1 peptide vaccine in humans for the first time. Genomic DNA for TCRB sequencing was extracted from EDTA blood using the DNeasy Blood and Tissue Kit. Inclusive of the bounding cysteine and phenylalanine, the CDR3 is 12 residues long. Only the CDR3 portion is preserved as DNA: 36 bases, with reading frame beginning at the first base. A distance of 14 bases separates the germline ends of V and J, which lose 4 bases and 13 bases respectively. The germline V gene encodes CDR1 SGHDN and CDR2 FVKESK.

The library was built by means of the immunoSEQ multiplex PCR assay. Following the manufacturer's protocol, the hsTCRB Kit was used to amplify rearranged TCR beta chain sequences. An Illumina MiSeq was used to sequence the TCRB libraries. On the study's bioinformatics: Demultiplexing, trimming and gene mapping were performed with the kit vendor's proprietary platform. TCRdb holds this immuneACCESS table with in-frame rearrangements only. Some clones are missing; in checked studies, unresolved V genes explain under half, and the rest has no known cause. V and J calls and clone size are given by that table; D and trimming were obtained from the DNA. Recorded for this sample are some 130,000 clones; over 75% of them occurred a single time. The ten top clones hold 5% to 7% of the sample.

The chain is assembled from TRBV14 and TRBJ2-1; there is no confident call for the D gene. This TCR came from a man aged 35-49 years with glioma. The material sequenced was PBMCs, taken from a glioma patient whose treatment included an IDH1 peptide vaccine. CDR3 region: CASSRRPREQFF. The DNA sequence is given as TGTGCCAGCAGCCGACGACCTAGAGAACAGTTCTTC.